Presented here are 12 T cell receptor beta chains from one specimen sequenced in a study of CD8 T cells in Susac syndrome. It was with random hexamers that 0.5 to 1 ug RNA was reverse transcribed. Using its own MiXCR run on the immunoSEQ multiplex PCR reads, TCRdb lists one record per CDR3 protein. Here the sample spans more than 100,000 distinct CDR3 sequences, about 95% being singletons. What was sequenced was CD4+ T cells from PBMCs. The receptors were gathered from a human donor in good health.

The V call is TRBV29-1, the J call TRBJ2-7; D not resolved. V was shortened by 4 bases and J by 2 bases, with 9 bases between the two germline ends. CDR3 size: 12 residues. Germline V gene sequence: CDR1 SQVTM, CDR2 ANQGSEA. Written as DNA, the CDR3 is TGCAGCGTTGCGGTCCGGACCTACGAGCAGTACTTC. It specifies CSVAVRTYEQYF.

The CDR3 bases are TGTGCCAGCTCACGATCGGGACAGGCCTACGAGCAGTACTTC. Translation gives CASSRSGQAYEQYF. The chain links TRBV18 to TRBJ2-7, with 8 bases identical to TRBD1. J lost 2 bases, V lost 4 bases, and 4 bases had no gene match. The CDR3 totals 14 residues. The germline V gene encodes CDR1 KGHSH and CDR2 LQKENI.

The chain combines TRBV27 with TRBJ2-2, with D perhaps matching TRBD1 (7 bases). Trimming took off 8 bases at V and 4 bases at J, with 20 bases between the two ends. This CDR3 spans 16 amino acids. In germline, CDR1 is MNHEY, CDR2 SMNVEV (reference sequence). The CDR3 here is CASWGLRQGGTGELFF. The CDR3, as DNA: TGTGCCAGCTGGGGCCTTCGGCAGGGGGGCACCGGGGAGCTGTTTTTT.

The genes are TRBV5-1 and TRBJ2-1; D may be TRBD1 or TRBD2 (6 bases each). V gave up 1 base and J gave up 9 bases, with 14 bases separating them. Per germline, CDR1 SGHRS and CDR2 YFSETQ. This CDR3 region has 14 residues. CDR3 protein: CASSLTTGAGEQFF. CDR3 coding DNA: TGCGCCAGCAGCTTGACCACGGGGGCCGGTGAGCAGTTCTTC.

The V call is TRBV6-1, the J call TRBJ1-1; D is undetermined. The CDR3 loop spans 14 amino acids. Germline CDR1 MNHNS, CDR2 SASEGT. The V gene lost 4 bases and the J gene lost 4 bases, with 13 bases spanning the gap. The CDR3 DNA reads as TGTGCCAGCAGTGCGTCTCCGGGCGGCACTGAAGCTTTCTTT. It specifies CASSASPGGTEAFF.

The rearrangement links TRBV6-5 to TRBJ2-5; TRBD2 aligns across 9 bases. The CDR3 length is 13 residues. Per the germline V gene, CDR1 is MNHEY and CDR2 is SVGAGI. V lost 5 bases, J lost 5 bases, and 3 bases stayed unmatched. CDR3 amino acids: CASSNGLAETQYF. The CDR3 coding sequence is TGTGCCAGCAGTAACGGACTAGCGGAGACCCAGTACTTC.

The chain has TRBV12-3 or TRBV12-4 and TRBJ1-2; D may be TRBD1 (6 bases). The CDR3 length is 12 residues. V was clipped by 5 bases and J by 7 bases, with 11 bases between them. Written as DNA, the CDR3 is TGTGCCAGCAGTCCGAACAGGGCTGGCTACACCTTC. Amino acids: CASSPNRAGYTF.

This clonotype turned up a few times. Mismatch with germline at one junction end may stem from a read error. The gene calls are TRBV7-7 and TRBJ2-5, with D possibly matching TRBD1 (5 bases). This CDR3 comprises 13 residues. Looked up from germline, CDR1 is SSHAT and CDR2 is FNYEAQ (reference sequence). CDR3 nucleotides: TGTGCTAGCAGCGCAACAGGTTTCGGGACCCAGTACTTC. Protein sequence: CASSATGFGTQYF.

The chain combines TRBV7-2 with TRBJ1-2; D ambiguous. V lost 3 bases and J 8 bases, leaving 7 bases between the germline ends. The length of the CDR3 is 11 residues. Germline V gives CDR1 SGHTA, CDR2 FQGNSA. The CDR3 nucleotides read TGTGCCAGCAGCTTTGGGGAAGGCTACACCTTC. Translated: CASSFGEGYTF.

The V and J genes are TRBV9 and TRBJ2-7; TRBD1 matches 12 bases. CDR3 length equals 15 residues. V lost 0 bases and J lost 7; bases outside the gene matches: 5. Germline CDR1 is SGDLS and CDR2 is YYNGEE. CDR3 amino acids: CASSVDGTGGIEQYF. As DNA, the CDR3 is TGTGCCAGCAGCGTAGATGGGACAGGGGGCATTGAGCAGTACTTC.

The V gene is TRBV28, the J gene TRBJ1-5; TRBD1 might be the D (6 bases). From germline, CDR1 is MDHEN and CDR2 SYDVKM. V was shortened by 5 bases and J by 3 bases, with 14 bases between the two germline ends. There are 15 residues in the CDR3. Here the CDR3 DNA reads TGTGCCAGCAGTCGGGACACGCCAATCAATCAGCCCCAGCATTTT. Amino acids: CASSRDTPINQPQHF.

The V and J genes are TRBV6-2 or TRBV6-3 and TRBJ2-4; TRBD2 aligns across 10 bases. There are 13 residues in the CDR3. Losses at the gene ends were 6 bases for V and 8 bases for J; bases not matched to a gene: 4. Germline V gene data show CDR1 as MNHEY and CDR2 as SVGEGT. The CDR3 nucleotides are TGTGCCAGCAGAAGCGGGAGGGCCCACATTCAGTACTTC. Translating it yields CASRSGRAHIQYF.